A single sample is the source of the 29 T cell receptor beta chains below, sequenced in a study of blood T cell repertoires in COVID-19. Sequencing was performed with immunoSEQ multiplex PCR; in TCRdb, only in-frame clones are kept and a portion is missing. The table lists approximately 42,000 clones, more than 75% of them singletons. The material sequenced was peripheral blood. These TCRs come from a man of 80 years or more with acute or convalescent COVID-19.

V is TRBV4-1 and J is TRBJ1-6; 8 bases are a match to TRBD1. The V gene end was trimmed by 3 bases and the J gene end by 5 bases; junction bases not matched to a gene: 3. Germline CDR1 is MGHRA and CDR2 is YSYEKL. The CDR3 consists of 15 residues. The CDR3 loop reads CASSHPTGDNSPLHF. In DNA form, the CDR3 reads TGCGCCAGCAGCCACCCGACAGGGGATAATTCACCCCTCCACTTT.

The chain recombines TRBV3-1 (or the pseudogene TRBV3-2) with TRBJ2-2; a possible D gene is TRBD1 (6 bases). Trimming stripped 8 bases from V and 0 bases from J, with 10 bases between. Germline CDR1 and CDR2: LGHDT and YNNKEL (reference sequence). The CDR3 runs to 14 residues. The CDR3 DNA follows: TGTGCCAGCGATGGGGGCCCGAACACCGGGGAGCTGTTTTTT. It encodes CASDGGPNTGELFF.

The rearrangement uses TRBV4-1 and TRBJ2-1, with 8 positions matching TRBD2. This CDR3 contains 15 residues. From germline, CDR1 is MGHRA and CDR2 YSYEKL. J lost 4 bases, V lost 4 bases, and 6 bases had no gene match. The CDR3 nucleotides read TGCGCCAGCAGCCTAGCCGGGGGGGGATACAATGAGCAGTTCTTC. Its translation is CASSLAGGGYNEQFF.

The rearrangement uses TRBV29-1 and TRBJ2-7, with 11 positions matching TRBD1. There are 13 residues in the CDR3. V lost 7 bases and J lost 8; bases outside the gene matches: 10. Looked up from germline, CDR1 is SQVTM and CDR2 is ANQGSEA. This CDR3 is CSAAGQGDGKQYF. The CDR3 region has the DNA TGCAGCGCGGCGGGACAGGGGGATGGAAAGCAGTACTTC.

This chain connects TRBV28 to TRBJ1-6; tentative D call: TRBD1 (6 bases). The germline V gene has CDR1 MDHEN and CDR2 SYDVKM. V gave up 6 bases and J gave up 5 bases, with 17 bases separating them. The CDR3 covers 16 residues. The CDR3 loop reads CASRETGPSNNSPLHF. Here the CDR3 DNA reads TGTGCCAGCAGAGAAACAGGGCCGTCCAATAATTCACCCCTCCACTTT. The full variable domain, with the rest looked up from reference TRBV28 and TRBJ1-6, is DVKVTQSSRYLVKRTGEKVFLECVQDMDHENMFWYRQDPGLGLRLIYFSYDVKMKEKGDIPEGYSVSREKKERFSLILESASTNQTSMYLCASRETGPSNNSPLHFGNGTRLTVT.

The chain couples TRBV6-5 to TRBJ2-2; 7 nucleotides agree with TRBD1. The length of the CDR3 is 15 residues. Germline V gene sequence: CDR1 MNHEY, CDR2 SVGAGI. V shed 2 bases, J shed 5 bases, and the junction held 5 bases outside the gene matches. The CDR3 reads CASSYEGARTGELFF. CDR3 DNA: TGTGCCAGCAGTTACGAGGGGGCGAGGACCGGGGAGCTGTTTTTT.

This chain links TRBV5-1 with TRBJ2-1; 15 positions agree with TRBD2. CDR1 and CDR2 (germline): SGHRS, YFSETQ. V gave up 6 bases and J gave up 6 bases; unmatched junction bases: 16. This CDR3 spans 19 amino acids. CDR3: CASTGDGLAGGGYGNEQFF. The CDR3 DNA is TGCGCCAGCACGGGGGACGGACTAGCGGGAGGGGGCTACGGCAATGAGCAGTTCTTC.

The chain employs TRBV3-1 (or the pseudogene TRBV3-2) and TRBJ1-3; D is uncertain. The V end lost 1 base, the J end lost 0 bases, and 16 bases lay between the germline ends. Germline CDR1 is LGHDT and CDR2 is YNNKEL (reference sequence). The CDR3 is 18 residues long. The CDR3 DNA reads TGTGCCAGCAGCCAAGGGTCAGGTAGGATCAACTCTGGAAACACCATATATTTT. Translated, it gives CASSQGSGRINSGNTIYF.

This clone was recorded only once. V and J are TRBV19 and TRBJ2-7; 7 bases are a match to TRBD1. CDR1 is LNHDA and CDR2 is SQIVND in the germline V gene (reference sequence). With 6 bases clipped from V and 0 bases from J, the junction kept 11 bases outside the gene matches. CDR3 length equals 16 residues. CDR3 sequence: CASRPPIWDSSYEQYF. CDR3 sequence (DNA): TGTGCCAGTAGACCCCCCATCTGGGACAGCTCCTACGAGCAGTACTTC.

This clone was detected only a few times. This sequence joins TRBV6-1 and TRBJ1-2; D ambiguous. In germline, CDR1 is MNHNS, CDR2 SASEGT. V dropped 3 bases and J dropped 2 bases, with 4 bases sitting between them. The CDR3 spans 12 residues. CDR3 sequence: CASSDRNYGYTF. The CDR3 nucleotides read TGTGCCAGCAGTGACAGAAACTATGGCTACACCTTC.

V is TRBV28 and J is TRBJ1-2; TRBD1 aligns across 10 bases. The germline V gene encodes CDR1 MDHEN and CDR2 SYDVKM. The trim removed 5 bases at V and 4 bases at J, leaving 7 bases unmatched. The CDR3 covers 15 residues. The CDR3, as DNA: TGTGCCAGCAGTACCGTGGGACAGGGGTCCTATGGCTACACCTTC. Residues: CASSTVGQGSYGYTF.

V and J are TRBV7-9 and TRBJ2-5, with 8 bases fitting TRBD2. The germline gives CDR1 SEHNR, CDR2 FQNEAQ (reference sequence). The CDR3 contains 16 residues. J gave up 4 bases and V 1 base, and 8 bases lay outside the gene matches. As DNA, the CDR3 is TGTGCCAGCAGCTTAGGGAGCGGGAGAATGATAGAGACCCAGTACTTC. Protein product: CASSLGSGRMIETQYF.

Here the CDR3 reads CASSRLTGELFF. The CDR3 region has the DNA TGTGCCAGCAGCCGACTCACCGGGGAGCTGTTTTTT. The V call is TRBV3-1 (or the pseudogene TRBV3-2), the J call TRBJ2-2; no clear D gene. CDR3 size: 12 residues. V was shortened by 4 bases and J by 4 bases, with 4 bases between the two germline ends. The germline V gene encodes CDR1 LGHDT and CDR2 YNNKEL (reference sequence).

In this sample, this clone turned up a few times. The chain has TRBV28 and TRBJ1-1; 8 nucleotides align to TRBD1. The junction had 7 bases not matched to a gene; V was cut back by 5 bases and J by 2 bases. The CDR3 loop spans 15 amino acids. The V gene's germline CDR1 is MDHEN and CDR2 SYDVKM. This chain's CDR3 is CASSTPDRVNTEAFF. Here the CDR3 DNA reads TGTGCCAGCAGTACGCCGGACAGGGTCAACACTGAAGCTTTCTTT.

This rearrangement joins TRBV28 to TRBJ2-3, with 7 bases lining up with TRBD2. V was clipped by 5 bases and J by 11 bases; unmatched bases: 10. The CDR3 sequence is 13 residues long. Looked up from germline, CDR1 is MDHEN and CDR2 is SYDVKM. The CDR3 region is CASSGGGKARQYF. The CDR3 DNA follows: TGTGCCAGCAGTGGGGGAGGGAAGGCGCGGCAGTATTTT.

The chain combines TRBV4-2 with TRBJ2-5, with D perhaps matching TRBD2 (6 bases). The germline V and J ends were trimmed by 0 bases and 5 bases, with 13 bases remaining between them. CDR1 is LGHNA, CDR2 YNFKEQ, per germline. The CDR3 runs to 15 residues. The CDR3 DNA reads TGTGCCAGCAGCCAAGAGACGGGAGTATGGGAGACCCAGTACTTC. Protein product: CASSQETGVWETQYF.

The rearrangement uses TRBV5-1 and TRBJ2-2, with 8 bases identical to TRBD1. CDR1 and CDR2 (germline): SGHRS, YFSETQ. The CDR3 is 14 amino acids. The junction had 5 bases not matched to a gene; V was cut back by 7 bases and J by 3 bases. The DNA of the CDR3 is TGCGCCAGCCAAACGACAGGGGACACCGGGGAGCTGTTTTTT. This encodes CASQTTGDTGELFF.

V is TRBV9 and J is TRBJ2-3; D gene unclear. The germline V gene has CDR1 SGDLS and CDR2 YYNGEE. Trimming removed 2 bases from V and 6 bases from J, with 7 bases in between. This CDR3 region has 12 residues. Here the CDR3 DNA reads TGTGCCAGCAGCGTCCCGGAGGATACGCAGTATTTT. As protein: CASSVPEDTQYF.

V is TRBV19 and J is TRBJ1-3; the match to TRBD1 covers 9 bases. The CDR3 sequence is 16 residues long. V was pared by 7 bases and J by 0 bases, with 7 bases of the junction left unmatched. Germline V gene lookup returns CDR1 LNHDA and CDR2 SQIVND (reference sequence). The CDR3 here is CASTWDRASSGNTIYF. CDR3 sequence (DNA): TGTGCCAGTACCTGGGACAGGGCGAGCTCTGGAAACACCATATATTTT.

The rearrangement uses TRBV27 and TRBJ1-1; D gene ambiguous. Looked up from germline, CDR1 is MNHEY and CDR2 is SMNVEV (reference sequence). Trimming took 8 bases from V and 1 from J, leaving 8 bases between them. The CDR3 is made up of 12 amino acids. CDR3 nucleotide sequence: TGTGCCAGCCCCCGGGGGAACACTGAAGCTTTCTTT. Translation gives CASPRGNTEAFF.

V is TRBV5-4 and J is TRBJ2-5; 16 nucleotides agree with TRBD2. The CDR3 runs 17 residues. Trimming cost V 1 base and J 3 bases; bases outside gene matches: 3. Germline CDR1 SGHNT, CDR2 YYREEE (reference sequence). In nucleotides, the CDR3 is TGTGCCAGCAGCTTGAGGGGACTAGCGGGAGGGAAAGAGACCCAGTACTTC. This sequence encodes CASSLRGLAGGKETQYF. Combining the CDR3 with reference TRBV5-4 and TRBJ2-5 gives the whole variable domain ETGVTQSPTHLIKTRGQQVTLRCSSQSGHNTVSWYQQALGQGPQFIFQYYREEENGRGNFPPRFSGLQFPNYSSELNVNALELDDSALYLCASSLRGLAGGKETQYFGPGTRLLVL.

V gene TRBV10-2 combines with J gene TRBJ1-1; weak D call: TRBD1 (5 bases). V lost 5 bases and J 6 bases, leaving 13 bases between the germline ends. CDR1 WSHSY and CDR2 SAAADI come from the germline V gene. CDR3 size: 13 residues. CDR3 region: CASSHLGGAEAFF. The CDR3, as DNA: TGCGCCAGCAGTCATCTCGGGGGTGCTGAAGCTTTCTTT.

The chain carries TRBV6-5 and TRBJ2-7, with 9 bases fitting TRBD2. This CDR3 contains 15 residues. Germline assignment: CDR1 MNHEY and CDR2 SVGAGI. The J segment lost 7 bases and the V segment lost 6 bases, leaving 13 bases of the junction unmatched. CDR3 in DNA: TGTGCCAGCAGCCCGGCGGGAGCGGGAGGTGGAGAGCAGTACTTC. As protein: CASSPAGAGGGEQYF.

The J gene is TRBJ1-2, the V gene TRBV28; TRBD1 might be the D (5 bases). Trimming removed 5 bases at V and 4 bases at J, with 14 bases between. The CDR3 covers 14 residues. Looked up from germline, CDR1 is MDHEN and CDR2 is SYDVKM. CDR3 amino acids: CASSIQGGGYGYTF. The CDR3 region has the DNA TGTGCCAGCAGTATCCAGGGCGGCGGCTATGGCTACACCTTC.

The CDR3 DNA is TGTGCCAGCAGTGAGGGACAAGCCTACACCTTC. Its protein is CASSEGQAYTF. The chain has TRBV6-1 and TRBJ1-2, with a possible D match to TRBD1 (6 bases). Trimming shortened V by 3 bases and J by 10 bases, and 9 bases separated the two germline ends. The CDR3 covers 11 residues. CDR1 is MNHNS and CDR2 is SASEGT in the germline V gene.

The chain uses TRBV11-2 and TRBJ2-7, with D possibly being TRBD2 (6 bases). V was cut by 1 base and J by 1 base, with 14 bases left in between. Germline V gene sequence: CDR1 SGHAT, CDR2 FQNNGV. CDR3 length: 16 amino acids. CDR3 sequence reads: CASSLGVGEASYEQYF. CDR3 bases: TGTGCCAGCAGCTTAGGGGTCGGGGAGGCATCCTACGAGCAGTACTTC.

The V gene is TRBV15, the J gene TRBJ2-3; D is uncertain. Germline loops: CDR1 LNHNV, CDR2 YYDKDF (reference sequence). The CDR3 has 13 residues. V was clipped by 1 base and J by 4 bases, with 6 bases between them. CDR3 DNA sequence: TGTGCCACCAGCAGAGCCCGGGCAGATACGCAGTATTTT. Translation gives CATSRARADTQYF.

The chain uses TRBV5-1 and TRBJ1-2, with a weak D call TRBD1 (5 bases). CDR1 and CDR2 from the germline V gene are SGHRS and YFSETQ. V was pared by 0 bases and J by 10 bases, with 10 bases between. This CDR3 comprises 12 residues. The CDR3 here is CASSLAQGVYTF. CDR3 nucleotide sequence: TGCGCCAGCAGCTTGGCCCAGGGTGTCTACACCTTC.

CDR3 amino acids: CASSQDQQMNTEAFF. The CDR3 DNA is TGCGCCAGCAGCCAAGATCAACAGATGAACACTGAAGCTTTCTTT. The genes are TRBV4-1 and TRBJ1-1; D remains unclear. Per germline, CDR1 MGHRA and CDR2 YSYEKL. Trimming shortened V by 0 bases and J by 0 bases, and 8 bases separated the two germline ends. This CDR3 is 15 amino acids long.